The T cell receptor (beta chain) described here comes from a study of cytomegalovirus exposure and HLA in healthy donors. 60 Vbeta and 13 Jbeta primers were used in PCR. Sequencing used immunoSEQ multiplex PCR; TCRdb keeps in-frame clones, though not all of them. The sample holds 100,000 to 150,000 clones, around 8.5% seen once. Findings of the study overall: Previous analysis showed most TCR beta V segments were productive about 90% or about 30% of the time.

The CDR3 is made up of 14 amino acids. Germline assignment: CDR1 MNHEY and CDR2 SMNVEV (reference sequence). J lost 3 bases, V lost 4 bases, and 2 bases had no gene match. This clone was found a few times. Its antigen is as yet unknown. The TCR sequence derives from a man aged 35-49 years in good health and CMV-seronegative. Sequenced input: PBMCs. The V and J genes are TRBV27 and TRBJ1-5; 8 positions agree with TRBD1. CDR3 sequence: CASSSDRVNQPQHF. The CDR3 coding sequence is TGTGCCAGCAGTTCGGACAGGGTCAATCAGCCCCAGCATTTT.